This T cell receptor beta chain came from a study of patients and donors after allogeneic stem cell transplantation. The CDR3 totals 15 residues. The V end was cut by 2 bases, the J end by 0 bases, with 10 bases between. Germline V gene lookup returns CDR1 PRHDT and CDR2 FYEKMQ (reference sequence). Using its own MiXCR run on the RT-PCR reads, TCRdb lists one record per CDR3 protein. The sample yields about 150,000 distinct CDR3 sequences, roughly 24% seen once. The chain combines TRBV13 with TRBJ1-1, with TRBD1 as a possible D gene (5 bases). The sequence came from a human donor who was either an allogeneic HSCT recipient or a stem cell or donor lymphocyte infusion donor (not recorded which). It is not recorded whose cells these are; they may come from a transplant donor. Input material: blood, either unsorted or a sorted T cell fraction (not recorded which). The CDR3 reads CASSLRVTVNTEAFF. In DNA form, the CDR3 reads TGTGCCAGCAGCTTACGGGTGACAGTGAACACTGAAGCTTTCTTT.